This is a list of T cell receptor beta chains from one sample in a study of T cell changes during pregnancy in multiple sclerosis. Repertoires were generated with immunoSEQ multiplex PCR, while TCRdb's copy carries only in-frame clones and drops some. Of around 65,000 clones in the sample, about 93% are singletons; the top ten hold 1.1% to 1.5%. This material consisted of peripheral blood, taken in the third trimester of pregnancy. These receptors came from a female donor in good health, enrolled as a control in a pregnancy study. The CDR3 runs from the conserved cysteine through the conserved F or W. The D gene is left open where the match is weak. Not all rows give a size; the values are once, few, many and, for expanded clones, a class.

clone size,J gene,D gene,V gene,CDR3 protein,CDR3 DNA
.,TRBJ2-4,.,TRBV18,CASSPQLAKNIQYF,TGTGCCAGCTCACCCCAGTTAGCCAAAAACATTCAGTACTTC
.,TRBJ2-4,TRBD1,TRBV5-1,CASSLGQGDKNIQYF,TGCGCCAGCAGCTTGGGGCAGGGGGACAAAAACATTCAGTACTTC
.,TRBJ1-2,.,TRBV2,CASKMARGEGYTF,TGTGCCAGCAAAATGGCCCGTGGAGAGGGCTACACCTTC
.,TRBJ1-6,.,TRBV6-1,CASSEGRNSPLHF,TGTGCCAGCAGTGAAGGGAGGAATTCACCCCTCCACTTT
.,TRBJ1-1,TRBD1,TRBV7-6,CASSKAGGTEAFF,TGTGCCAGCAGCAAAGCAGGGGGGACTGAAGCTTTCTTT
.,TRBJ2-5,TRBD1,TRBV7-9,CASSYSTGGAETQYF,TGTGCCAGCAGCTACTCGACAGGGGGCGCGGAGACCCAGTACTTC
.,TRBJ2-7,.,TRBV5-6,CASSLGTRYNEQYF,TGTGCCAGCAGCTTAGGGACACGATATAACGAGCAGTACTTC
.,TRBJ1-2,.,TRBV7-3,CASGREKGGYTF,TGTGCCAGCGGCAGGGAAAAGGGTGGCTACACCTTC
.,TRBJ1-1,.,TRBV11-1,CASRTISGQEAFF,TGTGCCAGCAGGACAATCAGCGGGCAGGAAGCTTTCTTT
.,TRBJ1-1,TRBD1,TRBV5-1,CASSSQGQGQGNTEAFF,TGCGCCAGCAGCTCCCAGGGACAGGGTCAAGGGAACACTGAAGCTTTCTTT
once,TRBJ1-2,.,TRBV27,CASSLGQGRGYTF,TGTGCCAGCAGTTTAGGTCAGGGGAGAGGCTACACCTTC
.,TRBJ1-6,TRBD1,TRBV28,CASQPTGTGGALGNSPLHF,TGTGCCAGTCAACCTACCGGGACAGGGGGCGCGTTAGGGAATTCACCCCTCCACTTT
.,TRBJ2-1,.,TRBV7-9,CASSLGSGTYNEQFF,TGTGCCAGCAGCTTAGGAAGCGGAACCTACAATGAGCAGTTCTTC
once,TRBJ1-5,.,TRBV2,CASRPNSNQPQHF,TGTGCCAGCAGGCCTAATAGCAATCAGCCCCAGCATTTT
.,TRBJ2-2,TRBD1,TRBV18,CASSPVGTGRFTGELFF,TGTGCCAGCTCACCAGTCGGGACAGGGCGTTTCACCGGGGAGCTGTTTTTT
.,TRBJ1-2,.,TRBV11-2,CASSLAPTGRYGYTF,TGTGCCAGCAGCTTAGCCCCGACAGGACGGTATGGCTACACCTTC
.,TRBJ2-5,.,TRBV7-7,CASSLGAGNQETQYF,TGTGCTAGCAGCTTGGGGGCCGGGAACCAAGAGACCCAGTACTTC
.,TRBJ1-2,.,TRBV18,CASSPYRTPGGYTF,TGTGCCAGCTCACCGTACCGAACCCCGGGAGGCTACACCTTC
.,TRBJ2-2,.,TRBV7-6,CASSLDRANTGELFF,TGTGCCAGCAGCTTAGACAGGGCGAACACCGGGGAGCTGTTTTTT
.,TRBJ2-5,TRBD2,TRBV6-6,CASSSGGAGETQYF,TGTGCCAGCAGTTCCGGGGGGGCGGGGGAGACCCAGTACTTC
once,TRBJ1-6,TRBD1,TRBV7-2,CASSDSQGAQRTPLHF,TGTGCCAGCAGCGACTCCCAGGGGGCCCAAAGGACACCCCTCCACTTT
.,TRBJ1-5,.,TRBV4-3,CASSQVSYNQPQHF,TGCGCCAGCAGCCAAGTGAGCTACAATCAGCCCCAGCATTTT
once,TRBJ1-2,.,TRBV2,CASSEGRVGGYTF,TGTGCCAGCAGTGAAGGGAGGGTCGGTGGCTACACCTTC
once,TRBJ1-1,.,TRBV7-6,CASSFKEVGGNTEAFF,TGTGCCAGCAGCTTCAAGGAGGTTGGTGGGAACACTGAAGCTTTCTTT
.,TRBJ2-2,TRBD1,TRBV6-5,CASRLQGGYTGELFF,TGTGCCAGCAGATTACAGGGGGGTTACACCGGGGAGCTGTTTTTT
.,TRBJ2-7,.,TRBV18,CASSPVRTPDYEQYF,TGTGCCAGCTCACCAGTGAGGACACCGGACTACGAGCAGTACTTC
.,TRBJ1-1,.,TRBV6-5,CASSPRTAPEAFF,TGTGCCAGCAGTCCCAGGACAGCTCCTGAAGCTTTCTTT
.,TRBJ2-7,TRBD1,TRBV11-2,CASSRQGGPYEQYF,TGTGCCAGCAGCAGACAGGGCGGCCCCTACGAGCAGTACTTC
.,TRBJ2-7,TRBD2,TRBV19,CASSIKPSGTYEQYF,TGTGCCAGTAGTATCAAGCCTAGCGGTACCTACGAGCAGTACTTC
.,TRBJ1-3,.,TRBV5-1,CASSLKGGNTIYF,TGCGCCAGCAGCTTGAAGGGAGGTAACACCATATATTTT
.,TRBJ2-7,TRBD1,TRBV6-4,CASSDPGQGNEQYF,TGTGCCAGCAGTGATCCGGGACAGGGAAACGAGCAGTACTTC
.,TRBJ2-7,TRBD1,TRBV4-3,CASSLRDRANYEQYF,TGCGCCAGCAGCCTCCGGGACAGGGCGAACTACGAGCAGTACTTC
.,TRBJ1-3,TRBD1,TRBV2,CASSEVRTGSGNTIYF,TGTGCCAGCAGTGAAGTTCGGACAGGATCTGGAAACACCATATATTTT
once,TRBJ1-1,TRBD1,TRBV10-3,CATSRTGNTEAFF,TGTGCCACTTCGCGGACAGGGAACACTGAAGCTTTCTTT
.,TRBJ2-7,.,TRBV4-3,CASSQGSSYEQYF,TGCGCCAGCAGCCAAGGCAGTTCCTACGAGCAGTACTTC
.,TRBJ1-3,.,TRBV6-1,CASSAGIGAGNTIYF,TGTGCCAGCAGTGCTGGGATAGGGGCTGGAAACACCATATATTTT
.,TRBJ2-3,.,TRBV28,CASSGRDNPTDTQYF,TGTGCCAGCAGTGGCCGGGACAATCCCACAGATACGCAGTATTTT
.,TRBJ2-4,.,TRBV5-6,CASSLYNLAKNIQYF,TGTGCCAGCAGCTTATACAATCTAGCCAAAAACATTCAGTACTTC
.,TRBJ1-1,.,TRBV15,CATSRGGVNTEAFF,TGTGCCACCAGCAGAGGGGGGGTTAACACTGAAGCTTTCTTT
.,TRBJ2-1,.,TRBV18,CASSSDRGNEQFF,TGTGCCAGCTCATCGGACCGAGGGAATGAGCAGTTCTTC
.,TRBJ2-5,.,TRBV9,CASSASIPRETQYF,TGTGCCAGCAGCGCCTCGATTCCCCGGGAGACCCAGTACTTC
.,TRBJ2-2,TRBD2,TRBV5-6,CASSRLAGGATGELFF,TGTGCCAGCAGCCGCTTAGCGGGGGGTGCCACCGGGGAGCTGTTTTTT
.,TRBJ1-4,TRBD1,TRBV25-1,CASSENRGYEKLFF,TGTGCCAGCAGTGAGAACAGGGGATATGAAAAACTGTTTTTT
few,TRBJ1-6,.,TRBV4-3,CASSQVENSPLHF,TGCGCCAGCAGCCAAGTTGAGAATTCACCCCTCCACTTT
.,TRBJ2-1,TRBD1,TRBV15,CATSRGQGAINEQFF,TGTGCCACCAGCAGAGGACAGGGGGCGATCAATGAGCAGTTCTTC
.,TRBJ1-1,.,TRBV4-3,CASSRRTEMNTEAFF,TGCGCCAGCAGCCGACGGACAGAGATGAACACTGAAGCTTTCTTT
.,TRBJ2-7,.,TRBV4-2,CASSRLQVSEQYF,TGTGCCAGCAGCCGCCTTCAGGTCTCCGAGCAGTACTTC
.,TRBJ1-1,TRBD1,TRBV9,CASSEQPTGVNTEAFF,TGTGCCAGCAGCGAACAACCGACAGGGGTGAACACTGAAGCTTTCTTT
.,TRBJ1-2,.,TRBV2,CASLREAVYGYTF,TGTGCCAGCCTTCGGGAGGCCGTCTATGGCTACACCTTC
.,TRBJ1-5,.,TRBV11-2,CASSSGINQPQHF,TGTGCCAGCAGCTCAGGGATCAATCAGCCCCAGCATTTT
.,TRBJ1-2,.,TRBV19,CASSGQNYGYTF,TGTGCCAGTAGTGGACAGAACTATGGCTACACCTTC
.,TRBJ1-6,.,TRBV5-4,CASSLLGPFPLHF,TGTGCCAGCAGCCTTCTGGGCCCATTCCCCCTCCACTTT
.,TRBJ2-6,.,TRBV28,CASMGGSGANVLTF,TGTGCCAGCATGGGGGGCTCTGGGGCCAACGTCCTGACTTTC
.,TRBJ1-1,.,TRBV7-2,CASSLMIPNSGTEAFF,TGTGCCAGCAGCTTAATGATTCCCAATTCGGGCACTGAAGCTTTCTTT